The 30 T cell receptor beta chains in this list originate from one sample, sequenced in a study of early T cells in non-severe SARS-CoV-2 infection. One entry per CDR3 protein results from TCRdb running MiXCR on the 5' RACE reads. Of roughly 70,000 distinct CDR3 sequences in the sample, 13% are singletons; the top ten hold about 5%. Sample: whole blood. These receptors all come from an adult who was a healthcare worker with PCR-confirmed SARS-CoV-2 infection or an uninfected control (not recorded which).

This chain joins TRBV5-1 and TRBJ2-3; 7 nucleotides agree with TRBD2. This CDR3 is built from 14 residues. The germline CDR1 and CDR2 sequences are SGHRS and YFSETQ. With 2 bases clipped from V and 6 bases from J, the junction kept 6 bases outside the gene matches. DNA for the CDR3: TGCGCCAGCAGCTTCTCTCGGGGGGTGGATACGCAGTATTTT. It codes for CASSFSRGVDTQYF.

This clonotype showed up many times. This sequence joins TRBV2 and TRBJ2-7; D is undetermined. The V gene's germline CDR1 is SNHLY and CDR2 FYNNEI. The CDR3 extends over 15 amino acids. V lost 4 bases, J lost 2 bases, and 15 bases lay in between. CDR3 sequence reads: CASSGTRGVAYEQYF. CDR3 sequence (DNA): TGTGCCAGCAGTGGCACTCGTGGGGTGGCCTACGAGCAGTACTTC.

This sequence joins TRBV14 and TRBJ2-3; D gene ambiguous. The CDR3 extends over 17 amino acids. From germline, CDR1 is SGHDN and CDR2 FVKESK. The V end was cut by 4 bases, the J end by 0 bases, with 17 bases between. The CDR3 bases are TGTGCCAGCAGCCCGGGTGAGATCGTCCCTAGCACAGATACGCAGTATTTT. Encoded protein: CASSPGEIVPSTDTQYF.

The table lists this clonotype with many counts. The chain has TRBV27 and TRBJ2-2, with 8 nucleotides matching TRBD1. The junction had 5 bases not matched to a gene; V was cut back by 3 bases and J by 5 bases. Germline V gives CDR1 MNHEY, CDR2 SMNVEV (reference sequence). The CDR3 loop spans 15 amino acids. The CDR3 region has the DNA TGTGCCAGCAGTTTGGACAGGGTAGGGACCGGGGAGCTGTTTTTT. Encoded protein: CASSLDRVGTGELFF.

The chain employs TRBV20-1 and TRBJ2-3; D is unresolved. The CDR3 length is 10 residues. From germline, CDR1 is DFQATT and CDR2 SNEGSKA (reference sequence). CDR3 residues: CSSTLDTQYF. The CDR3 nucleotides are TGCAGCTCCACCCTAGATACGCAGTATTTT.

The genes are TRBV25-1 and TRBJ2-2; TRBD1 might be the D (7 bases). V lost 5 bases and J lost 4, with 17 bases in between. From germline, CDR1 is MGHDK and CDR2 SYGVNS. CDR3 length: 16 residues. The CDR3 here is CASSSPRRGLTGELFF. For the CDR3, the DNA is TGTGCCAGCAGTTCTCCCCGGAGGGGGCTCACCGGGGAGCTGTTTTTT.

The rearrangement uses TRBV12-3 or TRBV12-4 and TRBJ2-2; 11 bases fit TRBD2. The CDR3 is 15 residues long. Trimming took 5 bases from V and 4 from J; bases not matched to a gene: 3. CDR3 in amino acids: CASSLGLAGTGELFF. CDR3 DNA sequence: TGTGCCAGCAGTCTCGGACTAGCGGGCACCGGGGAGCTGTTTTTT.

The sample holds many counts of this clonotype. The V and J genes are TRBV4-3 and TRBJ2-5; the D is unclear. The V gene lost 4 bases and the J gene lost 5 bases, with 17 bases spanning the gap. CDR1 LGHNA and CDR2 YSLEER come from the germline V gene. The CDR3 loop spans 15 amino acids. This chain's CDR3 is CASSPSALGPETQYF. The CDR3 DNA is TGCGCCAGCAGCCCGTCAGCTCTTGGCCCGGAGACCCAGTACTTC.

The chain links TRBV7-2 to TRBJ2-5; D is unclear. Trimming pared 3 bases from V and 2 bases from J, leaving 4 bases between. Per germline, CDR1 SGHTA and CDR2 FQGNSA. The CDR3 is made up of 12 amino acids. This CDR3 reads CASSFLQETQYF. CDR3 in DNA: TGTGCCAGCAGCTTTCTACAAGAGACCCAGTACTTC.

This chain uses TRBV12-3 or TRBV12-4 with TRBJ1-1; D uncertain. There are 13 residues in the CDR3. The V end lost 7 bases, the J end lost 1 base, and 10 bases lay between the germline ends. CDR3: CASTSVPNTEAFF. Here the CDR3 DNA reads TGTGCCAGCACCTCGGTTCCGAACACTGAAGCTTTCTTT.

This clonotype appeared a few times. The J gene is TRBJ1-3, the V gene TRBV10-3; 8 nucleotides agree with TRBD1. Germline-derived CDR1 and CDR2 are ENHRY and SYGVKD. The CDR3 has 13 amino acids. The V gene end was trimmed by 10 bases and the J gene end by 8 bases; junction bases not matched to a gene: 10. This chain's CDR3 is CATSEDRAHTIYF. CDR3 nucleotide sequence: TGTGCCACCTCCGAGGACAGGGCTCACACCATATATTTT.

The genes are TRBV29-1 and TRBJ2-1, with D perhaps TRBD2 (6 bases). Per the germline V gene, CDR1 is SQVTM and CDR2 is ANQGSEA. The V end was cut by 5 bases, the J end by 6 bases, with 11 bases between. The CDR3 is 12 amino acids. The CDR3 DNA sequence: TGCAGCGTTAACGGCGGGGTCAATGAGCAGTTCTTC. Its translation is CSVNGGVNEQFF.

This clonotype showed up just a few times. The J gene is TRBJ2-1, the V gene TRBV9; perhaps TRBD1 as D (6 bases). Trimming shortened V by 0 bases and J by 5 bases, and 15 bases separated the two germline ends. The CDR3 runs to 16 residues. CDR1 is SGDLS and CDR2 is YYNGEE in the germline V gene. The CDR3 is CASSVDPRGKNNEQFF. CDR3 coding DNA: TGTGCCAGCAGCGTAGACCCCAGGGGAAAAAACAATGAGCAGTTCTTC.

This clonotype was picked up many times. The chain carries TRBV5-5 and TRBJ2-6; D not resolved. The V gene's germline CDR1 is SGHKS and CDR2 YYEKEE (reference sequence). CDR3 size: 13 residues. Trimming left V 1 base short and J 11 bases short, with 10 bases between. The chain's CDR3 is CASSLTGVDVLTF. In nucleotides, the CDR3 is TGTGCCAGCAGCTTGACGGGTGTTGACGTCCTGACTTTC.

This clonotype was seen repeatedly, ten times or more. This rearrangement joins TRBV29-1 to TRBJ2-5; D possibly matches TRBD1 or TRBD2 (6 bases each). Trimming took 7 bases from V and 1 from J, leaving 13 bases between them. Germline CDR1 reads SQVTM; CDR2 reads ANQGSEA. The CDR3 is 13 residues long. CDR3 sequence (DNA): TGCAGCGGAAGGAGGGACACCCAAGAGACCCAGTACTTC. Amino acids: CSGRRDTQETQYF.

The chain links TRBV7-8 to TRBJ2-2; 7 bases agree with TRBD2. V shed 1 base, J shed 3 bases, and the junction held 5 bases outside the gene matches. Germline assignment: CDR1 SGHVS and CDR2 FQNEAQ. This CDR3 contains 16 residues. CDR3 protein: CASSLVWREYTGELFF. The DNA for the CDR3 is TGTGCCAGCAGCTTAGTTTGGCGGGAGTACACCGGGGAGCTGTTTTTT.

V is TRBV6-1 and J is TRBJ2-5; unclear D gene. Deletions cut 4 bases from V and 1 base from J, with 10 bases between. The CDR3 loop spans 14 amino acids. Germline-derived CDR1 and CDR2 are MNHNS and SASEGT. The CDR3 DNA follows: TGTGCCAGCAGTGTCAAGGGCCTCCAAGAGACCCAGTACTTC. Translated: CASSVKGLQETQYF.

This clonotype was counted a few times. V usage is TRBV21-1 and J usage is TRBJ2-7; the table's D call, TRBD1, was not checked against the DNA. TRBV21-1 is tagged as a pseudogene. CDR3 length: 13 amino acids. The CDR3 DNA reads TGTGCCAGCAGGGACAGGTTGGGGGACGAGCAGTACTTC. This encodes CASRDRLGDEQYF.

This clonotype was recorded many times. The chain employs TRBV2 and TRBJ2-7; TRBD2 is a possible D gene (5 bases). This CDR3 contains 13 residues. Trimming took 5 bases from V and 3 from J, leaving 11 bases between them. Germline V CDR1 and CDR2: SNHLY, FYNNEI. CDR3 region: CASSIPGSYEQYF. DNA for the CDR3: TGTGCCAGCAGTATTCCGGGAAGCTACGAGCAGTACTTC.

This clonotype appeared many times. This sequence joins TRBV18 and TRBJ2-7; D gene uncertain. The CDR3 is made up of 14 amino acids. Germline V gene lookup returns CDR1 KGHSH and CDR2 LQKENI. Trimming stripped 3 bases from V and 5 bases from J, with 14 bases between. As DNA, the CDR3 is TGTGCCAGCTCACCTCTACGGCAGGACGACGAGCAGTACTTC. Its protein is CASSPLRQDDEQYF.

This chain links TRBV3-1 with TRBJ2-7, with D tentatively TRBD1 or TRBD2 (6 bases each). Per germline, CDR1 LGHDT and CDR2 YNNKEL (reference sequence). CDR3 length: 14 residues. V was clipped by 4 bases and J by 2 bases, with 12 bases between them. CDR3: CASSPVRGPYEQYF. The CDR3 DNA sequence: TGTGCCAGCAGCCCCGTTCGGGGGCCCTACGAGCAGTACTTC.

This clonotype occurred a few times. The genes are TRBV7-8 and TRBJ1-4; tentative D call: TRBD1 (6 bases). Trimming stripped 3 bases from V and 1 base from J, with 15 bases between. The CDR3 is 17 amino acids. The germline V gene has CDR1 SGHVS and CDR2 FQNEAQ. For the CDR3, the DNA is TGTGCCAGCAGCTTGATTAGATGGACAGAAACTAATGAAAAACTGTTTTTT. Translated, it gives CASSLIRWTETNEKLFF.

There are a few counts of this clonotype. CDR3 coding DNA: TGCAGCGCTAGAGGACTAGCGGGGTACGAGCAGTACTTC. Its translation is CSARGLAGYEQYF. V usage is TRBV29-1 and J usage is TRBJ2-7, with 12 bases identical to TRBD2. The V segment lost 7 bases and the J segment 4 bases; nucleotides outside the gene matches: 5. Germline V gives CDR1 SQVTM, CDR2 ANQGSEA. CDR3 size: 13 residues.

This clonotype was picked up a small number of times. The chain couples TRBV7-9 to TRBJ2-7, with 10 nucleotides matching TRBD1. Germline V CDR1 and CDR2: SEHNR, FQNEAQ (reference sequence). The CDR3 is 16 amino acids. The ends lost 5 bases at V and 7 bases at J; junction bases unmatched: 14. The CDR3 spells CASSPTVGQGGSEQYF. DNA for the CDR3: TGTGCCAGCAGCCCAACCGTAGGACAGGGGGGTTCTGAGCAGTACTTC. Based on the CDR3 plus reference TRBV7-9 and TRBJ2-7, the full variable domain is DTGVSQNPRHKITKRGQNVTFRCDPISEHNRLYWYRQTLGQGPEFLTYFQNEAQLEKSRLLSDRFSAERPKGSFSTLEIQRTEQGDSAMYLCASSPTVGQGGSEQYFGPGTRLTVT.

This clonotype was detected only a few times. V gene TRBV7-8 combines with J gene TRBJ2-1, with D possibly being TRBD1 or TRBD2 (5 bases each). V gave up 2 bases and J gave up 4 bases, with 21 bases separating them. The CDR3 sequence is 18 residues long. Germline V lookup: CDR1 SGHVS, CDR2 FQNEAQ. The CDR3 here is CASSLRSLRGADYNEQFF. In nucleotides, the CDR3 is TGTGCCAGCAGCTTACGATCCCTAAGGGGAGCGGATTACAATGAGCAGTTCTTC.

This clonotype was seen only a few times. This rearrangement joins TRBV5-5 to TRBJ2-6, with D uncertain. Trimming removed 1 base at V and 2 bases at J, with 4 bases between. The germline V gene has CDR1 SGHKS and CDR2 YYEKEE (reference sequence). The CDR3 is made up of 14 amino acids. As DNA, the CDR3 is TGTGCCAGCAGCTTGTACCCTGGGGCCAACGTCCTGACTTTC. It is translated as CASSLYPGANVLTF. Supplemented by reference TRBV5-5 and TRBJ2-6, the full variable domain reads DAGVTQSPTHLIKTRGQQVTLRCSPISGHKSVSWYQQVLGQGPQFIFQYYEKEERGRGNFPDRFSARQFPNYSSELNVNALLLGDSALYLCASSLYPGANVLTFGAGSRLTVL.

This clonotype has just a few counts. The CDR3 DNA follows: TGTGCCAGTAGTTTCCGGGACAGGGAGACTGAAGCTTTCTTT. It codes for CASSFRDRETEAFF. This chain links TRBV19 with TRBJ1-1; the match to TRBD1 covers 9 bases. Germline V gene lookup returns CDR1 LNHDA and CDR2 SQIVND (reference sequence). Trimming took 5 bases from V and 5 from J; bases not matched to a gene: 6. The CDR3 is made up of 14 amino acids.

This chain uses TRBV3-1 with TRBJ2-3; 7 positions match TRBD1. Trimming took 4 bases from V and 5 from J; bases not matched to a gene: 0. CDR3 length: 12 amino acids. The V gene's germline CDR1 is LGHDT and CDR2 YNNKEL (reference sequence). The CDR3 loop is CASSRQGDTQYF. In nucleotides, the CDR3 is TGTGCCAGCAGCCGACAGGGAGATACGCAGTATTTT.

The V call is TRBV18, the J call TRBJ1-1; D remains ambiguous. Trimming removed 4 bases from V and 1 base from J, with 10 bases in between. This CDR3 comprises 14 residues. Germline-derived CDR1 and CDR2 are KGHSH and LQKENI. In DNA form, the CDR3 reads TGTGCCAGCTCACAAGCCGGAGGGAACACTGAAGCTTTCTTT. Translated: CASSQAGGNTEAFF.

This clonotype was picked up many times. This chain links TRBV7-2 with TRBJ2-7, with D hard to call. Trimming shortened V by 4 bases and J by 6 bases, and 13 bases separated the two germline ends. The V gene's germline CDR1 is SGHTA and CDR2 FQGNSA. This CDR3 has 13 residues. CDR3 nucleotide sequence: TGTGCCAGCAGCTCAAAGCACTCCACCGAGCAGTACTTC. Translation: CASSSKHSTEQYF. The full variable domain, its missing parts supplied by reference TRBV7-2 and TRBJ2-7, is GAGVSQSPSNKVTEKGKDVELRCDPISGHTALYWYRQSLGQGLEFLIYFQGNSAPDKSGLPSDRFSAERTGGSVSTLTIQRTQQEDSAVYLCASSSKHSTEQYFGPGTRLTVT.